This TCR beta chain was profiled in a study of shared clonotypes between healthy human individuals. Study context: Each donor's CD8 memory used one plate, CD8 naive two, each CD4 subset three.

Using immunoSEQ multiplex PCR, the repertoire was profiled, and TCRdb retains in-frame clones only, with some absent. The data hold some 740,000 clones, with almost 95% observed a single time. Naivety among CD8 cells was defined by CD45RO negativity and positive CCR7 selection, thereby excluding terminally differentiated effector memory CD45RA+ cells. Trimming cost V 2 bases and J 4 bases, with 17 bases left between them. Germline CDR1 is SEHNR and CDR2 is FQNEAQ (reference sequence). This CDR3 has 16 residues. What was sequenced was naive CD8+ T cells sorted from blood. V usage is TRBV7-9 and J usage is TRBJ1-1; TRBD1 might be the D (6 bases). The clonotype originates from a man aged 25 to 40 in good health. The CDR3 reads CASSLTGWDTITEAFF. CDR3 sequence (DNA): TGTGCCAGCAGCTTAACGGGGTGGGACACGATCACTGAAGCTTTCTTT.